This T cell receptor beta chain emerged from a study of cytomegalovirus exposure and HLA in healthy donors. Overall study results and limits: In an earlier analysis, most TCR beta V segments were productive about 87% or about 30% of the time.

PCR used 60 Vbeta primers and 13 Jbeta primers. As processed by the authors: Unique TCR beta chains numbered about 80 million in a later analysis, with roughly 10 million shared. The assay was immunoSEQ multiplex PCR, and TCRdb's table has in-frame clones only and misses some. D and trimming were read from the DNA, whereas the V and J calls and clone size are those reported in that table. This table has around 140,000 clones, around two thirds appearing once. The study sampled nominally healthy donors, though unrecorded immune exposures were likely. With respect to this clone: What it recognizes is unknown. One end of the junction is discordant with germline, which a read error may explain.

This receptor was taken from a woman under 30 in good health and CMV-seronegative. Source material: PBMCs.

CDR3: CASSEAGSGANGLTF. In DNA form, the CDR3 reads TGTGCCAGCAGTGAAGCAGGCTCTGGGGCCAACGGCCTGACTTTC. This chain uses TRBV6-1 with TRBJ2-6; D might be TRBD1 (5 bases). The CDR3 runs to 15 residues. Germline V gives CDR1 MNHNS, CDR2 SASEGT.